Presented here are 30 T cell receptor beta chains from one specimen sequenced in a study of blood T cells in healthy people across ages. The use of a sample-barcoded 5' primer and a J-beta primer mix characterized a second PCR of roughly 7 to 11 cycles. TCRdb re-derived calls from the 5' RACE reads in MiXCR, one entry per CDR3 protein. The table shows around 850,000 distinct CDR3 sequences, with about 36% occurring only once. The sequenced sample consisted of blood. The receptor set was obtained from a man aged 18-30 years in good health.

The genes are TRBV7-2 and TRBJ2-4, with D perhaps matching TRBD2 (5 bases). The CDR3 has 15 residues. Trimming cost V 5 bases and J 0 bases, with 11 bases left between them. Germline V gene data show CDR1 as SGHTA and CDR2 as FQGNSA. The CDR3, as DNA: TGTGCCAGCAGCCCCCCGGGAATAGCCAAAAACATTCAGTACTTC. It specifies CASSPPGIAKNIQYF.

Written as DNA, the CDR3 is TGCAGCGTTGCACTCCTCCAGACTAGCGGGGGGATTCCTGAGCAGTTCTTC. This sequence encodes CSVALLQTSGGIPEQFF. The chain combines TRBV29-1 with TRBJ2-1, with 13 nucleotides matching TRBD2. This CDR3 is built from 17 residues. J lost 9 bases, V lost 4 bases, and 15 bases had no gene match. Germline values: CDR1 SQVTM, CDR2 ANQGSEA.

The chain links TRBV25-1 to TRBJ1-1; D is undetermined. Trimming cost V 4 bases and J 3 bases, with 15 bases left between them. This CDR3 contains 15 residues. Germline assignment: CDR1 MGHDK and CDR2 SYGVNS. Written as DNA, the CDR3 is TGTGCCAGCAGTGGCTTTGTTGGTGTCCACACTGAAGCTTTCTTT. It encodes CASSGFVGVHTEAFF.

The V call is TRBV5-1, the J call TRBJ2-5; a possible D gene is TRBD1 (5 bases). CDR3 length: 13 residues. Germline V gene data show CDR1 as SGHRS and CDR2 as YFSETQ. Trimming stripped 3 bases from V and 11 bases from J, with 17 bases between. The CDR3 DNA reads as TGCGCCAGCAGCTCCATCGGAGACAGTGAGCAGTACTTC. The encoded protein is CASSSIGDSEQYF. Filled out from reference TRBV5-1 and TRBJ2-5, the complete variable domain reads KAGVTQTPRYLIKTRGQQVTLSCSPISGHRSVSWYQQTPGQGLQFLFEYFSETQRNKGNFPGRFSGRQFSNSRSEMNVSTLELGDSALYLCASSSIGDSEQYFGPGTRLLVL.

This clonotype came up a few times. The chain has TRBV6-2 or TRBV6-3 and TRBJ2-7; D possibly corresponds to TRBD2 (6 bases). The CDR3 spans 17 residues. Trimming shortened V by 6 bases and J by 2 bases, and 23 bases separated the two germline ends. Germline-derived CDR1 and CDR2 are MNHEY and SVGEGT. This chain's CDR3 is CASSQTTGDVGTYEQYF. The CDR3 nucleotides read TGTGCCAGCAGCCAGACCACGGGGGACGTTGGTACCTACGAGCAGTACTTC.

About this clonotype itself: A single base separates this from a much larger clone, so it may be a read error. The gene calls are TRBV9 and TRBJ2-5; unclear D gene. Germline lookup yields CDR1 SGDLS and CDR2 YYNGEE. This CDR3 is built from 15 residues. The CDR3 DNA sequence: TGTGCCAGCAGCGTGACCACCACCACACAAGAGGCCCAGTACTTC. This translates into CASSVTTTTQEAQYF.

This clonotype was recorded a few times. V gene TRBV20-1 combines with J gene TRBJ1-4; the D gene is possibly TRBD1 (5 bases). Germline V gene data show CDR1 as DFQATT and CDR2 as SNEGSKA (reference sequence). V was clipped by 3 bases and J by 10 bases, with 12 bases between them. The CDR3 is made up of 12 amino acids. CDR3 loop: CSASLGGGKLFF. The CDR3 region has the DNA TGCAGTGCTAGTCTCGGGGGTGGAAAACTGTTTTTT.

The chain is built from TRBV12-3 or TRBV12-4 and TRBJ2-6, with D perhaps matching TRBD2 (5 bases). Between the trimmed V and J ends, which lost 3 bases and 2 bases, there was a span of 8 bases. This CDR3 has 15 residues. CDR3 nucleotides: TGTGCCAGCAGTTTGAGGGCCACTGGGGCCAACGTCCTGACTTTC. This gives the protein CASSLRATGANVLTF.

The chain joins TRBV18 to TRBJ2-5; 10 bases line up with TRBD1. The J call could be wrong; TRBJ2-7 is a better fit for the DNA end. The CDR3 loop spans 14 amino acids. The V gene's germline CDR1 is KGHSH and CDR2 LQKENI. Here the CDR3 DNA reads TGTGCCAGCTCACCACAGTGGACAGGGGGCGAGCAGTACTTC. It encodes CASSPQWTGGEQYF.

This clonotype was observed a few times. The V call is TRBV20-1, the J call TRBJ2-7; D assignment may be TRBD1 or TRBD2 (5 bases each). This CDR3 has 10 residues. Trimming took off 2 bases at V and 10 bases at J, with 9 bases between the two ends. The germline V gene encodes CDR1 DFQATT and CDR2 SNEGSKA (reference sequence). CDR3 coding DNA: TGCAGTGCTAGAAGCCGGGACCAGTACTTC. Translated: CSARSRDQYF.

The genes are TRBV4-2 and TRBJ2-5; TRBD2 matches 14 bases. Losses at the gene ends were 5 bases for V and 11 bases for J; bases not matched to a gene: 16. Germline V lookup: CDR1 LGHNA, CDR2 YNFKEQ. This CDR3 contains 17 residues. This CDR3 reads CASSFRTSGGRGNEQYF. The DNA for the CDR3 is TGTGCCAGCAGCTTCCGGACTAGCGGGGGGAGGGGGAATGAGCAGTACTTC.

This sequence joins TRBV24-1 and TRBJ2-1, with 9 nucleotides matching TRBD1. This CDR3 is built from 15 residues. Germline V gene sequence: CDR1 KGHDR, CDR2 SFDVKD. V lost 7 bases and J lost 8; bases outside the gene matches: 11. CDR3 protein: CATSPGTGYGDEQFF. The CDR3 DNA sequence: TGTGCCACCAGCCCCGGGACAGGGTACGGTGATGAGCAGTTCTTC.

As to this clonotype: Just one base apart from a much larger clone, this may be a read error. The final CDR3 position lacks the conserved phenylalanine or tryptophan, pointing to a likely read error. The V gene is TRBV5-1, the J gene TRBJ2-5; 9 nucleotides match TRBD1. Trimming removed 2 bases from V and 3 bases from J; junction bases left unmatched: 8. The CDR3 spans 16 residues. Looked up from germline, CDR1 is SGHRS and CDR2 is YFSETQ. The CDR3 DNA sequence: TGCGCCAGCAGCTTACCACCGGGACAGGGAAAAGAGACCCAGTACATC. Translated: CASSLPPGQGKETQYI.

The rearrangement uses TRBV20-1 and TRBJ1-5, with unresolved D. V was shortened by 0 bases and J by 7 bases, with 22 bases between the two germline ends. The CDR3 runs to 17 residues. Germline V lookup: CDR1 DFQATT, CDR2 SNEGSKA (reference sequence). The CDR3 DNA reads as TGCAGTGCTAGAGATCGAGAAAGCCCGCTGGGATGGCAGCCCCAGCATTTT. Translation: CSARDRESPLGWQPQHF.

This chain joins TRBV9 and TRBJ1-2; the match to TRBD1 covers 9 bases. The CDR3 consists of 18 residues. V gave up 6 bases and J gave up 0 bases; unmatched junction bases: 15. Germline V gene lookup returns CDR1 SGDLS and CDR2 YYNGEE. The CDR3 spells CASTGSGTGFPPNYGYTF. The CDR3 nucleotides are TGTGCCAGCACCGGATCCGGGACAGGGTTTCCGCCTAACTATGGCTACACCTTC.

This clonotype turned up a few times. This chain joins TRBV10-3 and TRBJ2-3, with no clear D. The CDR3 contains 12 residues. Per germline, CDR1 ENHRY and CDR2 SYGVKD. Trimming pared 6 bases from V and 3 bases from J, leaving 7 bases between. This CDR3 is CAIRDGTDTQYF. In DNA form, the CDR3 reads TGTGCCATCAGGGACGGGACAGATACGCAGTATTTT.

A remark on this clonotype: A single base separates this from a much larger clone, so it may be a read error. The chain couples TRBV20-1 to TRBJ2-5; D is unresolved. With the DNA end fitting TRBJ2-7 better, the J assignment may be wrong. Looked up from germline, CDR1 is DFQATT and CDR2 is SNEGSKA (reference sequence). The CDR3 is 11 residues long. The CDR3 DNA reads TGCGGTGCTCTCGAAGGCCCCGAGCAGTACTTC. This gives the protein CGALEGPEQYF.

The genes are TRBV7-2 and TRBJ2-3, with a weak D call TRBD1 (6 bases). With 8 bases removed from V and 0 bases from J, the gap between germline ends came to 9 bases. Germline CDR1 reads SGHTA; CDR2 reads FQGNSA. This CDR3 contains 13 residues. CDR3 region: CASHRDSTDTQYF. CDR3 DNA: TGTGCCAGCCACAGGGATAGCACAGATACGCAGTATTTT.

The sample holds one count of this clonotype. This may come from a read error, since a much larger clone is one base off. The chain employs TRBV20-1 and TRBJ2-5, with D maybe TRBD2 (6 bases). Trimming shortened V by 0 bases and J by 11 bases, and 25 bases separated the two germline ends. CDR1 and CDR2 from the germline V gene are DFQATT and SNEGSKA (reference sequence). This CDR3 has 16 residues. The CDR3 is CSARETSGVARNEQYF. The CDR3 DNA reads TGCAGTGCTAGAGAGACTAGTGGCGTAGCGAGGAATGAGCAGTACTTC.

V and J are TRBV20-1 and TRBJ2-1, with 9 bases matching TRBD2. The CDR3 extends over 16 amino acids. From germline, CDR1 is DFQATT and CDR2 SNEGSKA (reference sequence). The trim removed 1 base at V and 0 bases at J, leaving 4 bases unmatched. The CDR3 region is CSARGGSGSSYNEQFF. CDR3 nucleotides: TGCAGTGCTAGAGGTGGTAGCGGGAGCTCCTACAATGAGCAGTTCTTC.

This clonotype appeared a few times. V usage is TRBV7-2 and J usage is TRBJ2-5, with D perhaps TRBD1 or TRBD2 (5 bases each). V lost 4 bases and J 11 bases, leaving 20 bases between the germline ends. This CDR3 has 14 residues. Per germline, CDR1 SGHTA and CDR2 FQGNSA. The CDR3 region is CASSSPGPGREQYF. CDR3 in DNA: TGTGCCAGCAGCTCTCCGGGGCCGGGAAGAGAGCAGTACTTC.

In this sample, this clonotype turned up a few times. The V gene is TRBV7-2, the J gene TRBJ2-1, with D perhaps TRBD1 (5 bases). CDR3 length: 14 amino acids. Trimming took 1 base from V and 5 from J, leaving 9 bases between them. Germline-derived CDR1 and CDR2 are SGHTA and FQGNSA. Here the CDR3 DNA reads TGTGCCAGCAGCTTAGGGGGCTTCGACAATGAGCAGTTCTTC. Encoded protein: CASSLGGFDNEQFF.

The V gene is TRBV7-2, the J gene TRBJ1-5; possible D gene TRBD1, 5 bases. Deletions cut 1 base from V and 6 bases from J, with 16 bases between. The germline V gene has CDR1 SGHTA and CDR2 FQGNSA. There are 16 residues in the CDR3. The CDR3: CASSLVSGDVGQPQHF. CDR3 DNA: TGTGCCAGCAGCTTAGTTTCGGGGGATGTTGGTCAGCCCCAGCATTTT.

Points on this clonotype: This may stem from a read error, because a much larger clone lies one nucleotide away. This sequence joins TRBV4-3 and TRBJ2-3, with 8 nucleotides matching TRBD2. The CDR3 consists of 16 residues. Germline V CDR1 and CDR2: LGHNA, YSLEER. The CDR3 DNA reads TGCGCCAGCAGTCCGAAAGCGGGGGTGACCACAGATGCGCAGTATTTT. Amino acids: CASSPKAGVTTDAQYF.

This clonotype was detected only once. A much larger clone differs from this one at a single base, so this may be a read error. The chain couples TRBV4-3 to TRBJ2-7; D may be TRBD2 (6 bases). CDR3 length: 14 residues. The germline CDR1 and CDR2 sequences are LGHNA and YSLEER. This chain's CDR3 is CASSQVRTTYELYF. The CDR3, as DNA: TGCGCCAGCAGCCAAGTCCGGACTACCTACGAGCTGTACTTC.

The rearrangement uses TRBV13 and TRBJ1-1; possible D gene TRBD1, 6 bases. This CDR3 region has 16 residues. The V and J ends lost 4 bases and 3 bases respectively, with 18 bases between them. Germline V gives CDR1 PRHDT, CDR2 FYEKMQ (reference sequence). The CDR3 loop reads CASSWGGGGEDTEAFF. In DNA, the CDR3 is TGTGCCAGCAGCTGGGGGGGCGGCGGGGAAGACACTGAAGCTTTCTTT.

The rearrangement links TRBV7-2 to TRBJ2-5; D might be TRBD1 (6 bases). The CDR3 has 14 amino acids. Germline CDR1 SGHTA, CDR2 FQGNSA. V was clipped by 1 base and J by 3 bases, with 9 bases between them. The CDR3: CASSLGSGEETQYF. The CDR3 DNA sequence: TGTGCCAGCAGCTTAGGTTCAGGGGAAGAGACCCAGTACTTC.

This clonotype showed up many times. The genes are TRBV14 and TRBJ1-6; D remains unclear. Trimming removed 1 base at V and 3 bases at J, with 4 bases between. CDR1 SGHDN and CDR2 FVKESK come from the germline V gene. CDR3 length: 14 amino acids. Here the CDR3 reads CASSQGSYNSPLHF. For the CDR3, the DNA is TGTGCCAGCAGCCAAGGAAGCTATAATTCACCCCTCCACTTT.

This clonotype was counted only a few times. This sequence joins TRBV10-3 and TRBJ2-5; D call uncertain. This CDR3 is 12 amino acids long. V lost 5 bases, J lost 11 bases, and 15 bases lay in between. CDR1 ENHRY and CDR2 SYGVKD come from the germline V gene. The CDR3 DNA reads as TGTGCCATCAGTTCAGGATCCGAGGAGCAGTACTTC. It is translated as CAISSGSEEQYF.

The V and J genes are TRBV20-1 and TRBJ1-2; 9 nucleotides agree with TRBD1. The CDR3 has 15 amino acids. Germline CDR1 is DFQATT and CDR2 is SNEGSKA (reference sequence). Trimming at V came to 6 bases and at J to 0 bases, leaving 8 bases not matched to a gene. The CDR3: CSASDRGRTNYGYTF. CDR3 nucleotides: TGCAGTGCATCGGACAGGGGTCGGACTAACTATGGCTACACCTTC.